Shown below are 12 T cell receptor beta chains from a single sample sequenced in a study of molecular identifiers for immune sequencing clone quantification. TCRdb independently ran MiXCR on the PCR reads; one entry per CDR3 protein. Of 300,000 to 400,000 distinct CDR3 sequences in the sample, roughly a fifth are singletons; the top ten hold under 0.95%. The sequencing input was naive CD8+ T cells from blood, with Jurkat cell RNA spiked in. As to subset: FACS-sorted CD8+CD4-CCR7+CD45RA+ naive T cells. The origin of the receptors is a human donor in good health. Some libraries in this study had Jurkat cell RNA spiked in.

This clonotype was counted at least ten times. V usage is TRBV20-1 and J usage is TRBJ2-3; perhaps TRBD2 as D (5 bases). Trimming took off 0 bases at V and 2 bases at J, with 6 bases between the two ends. The CDR3 runs 13 residues. Germline CDR1 and CDR2: DFQATT and SNEGSKA (reference sequence). As DNA, the CDR3 is TGCAGTGCTAGAGACGACTACACAGATACGCAGTATTTT. Residues: CSARDDYTDTQYF.

As concerns this clonotype: As the CDR3 is not closed by the conserved phenylalanine or tryptophan, this likely results from a read error. The chain links TRBV24-1 to TRBJ2-5, with D possibly being TRBD2 (9 bases). Germline CDR1 reads KGHDR; CDR2 reads SFDVKD. CDR3 length: 20 residues. Trimming cost V 4 bases and J 4 bases, with 30 bases left between them. The CDR3 protein is CATSDRTGSAGGFSRETQYL. CDR3 DNA: TGTGCCACCAGTGACCGGACAGGGTCAGCGGGAGGATTTAGTCGAGAGACCCAGTACCTC.

Note on this clonotype: Being one base from a much bigger clone, this may be a read error. The rearrangement uses TRBV20-1 and TRBJ2-7, with 12 bases lining up with TRBD1. Per germline, CDR1 DFQATT and CDR2 SNEGSKA (reference sequence). The CDR3 runs 14 residues. The CDR3 loop reads CSAMGQGATYEQCF. The CDR3 DNA is TGCAGTGCTATGGGACAGGGGGCAACCTACGAGCAGTGCTTC.

In regard to this clonotype: One base away lies a much larger clone, so this may be a sequencing read error. This chain connects TRBV7-6 to TRBJ2-1, with unresolved D. Trimming took off 3 bases at V and 4 bases at J, with 7 bases between the two ends. Germline CDR1 reads SGHVS; CDR2 reads FNYEAQ. The CDR3 sequence is 13 residues long. The CDR3 DNA follows: TGTGCCAGCAGCTTTCACACATACAATGAGCAGTTCTTC. Its protein product is CASSFHTYNEQFF.

Many counts were recorded for this clonotype. CDR3 nucleotide sequence: TGTGCCAGCAGTTACTACGGGGACCCTGAAGCTTTCTTT. This encodes CASSYYGDPEAFF. The rearrangement links TRBV6-6 to TRBJ1-1; D possibly corresponds to TRBD1 (5 bases). This CDR3 has 13 amino acids. Germline values: CDR1 MNHNY, CDR2 SVGAGI (reference sequence). V was cut by 1 base and J by 6 bases, with 9 bases left in between.

The chain carries TRBV12-2 and TRBJ2-5; the DNA was not used to check the table's D call, TRBD1. TRBV12-2 corresponds to a pseudogene. This CDR3 comprises 15 residues. The CDR3 bases are TGTGCAAGTCGCTTAGCGACAGGGAGTATAGAGACCCAGTACTTC. Amino acid sequence: CASRLATGSIETQYF.

This clonotype was detected many times. The genes are TRBV7-9 and TRBJ1-1; D is perhaps TRBD1 (5 bases). Germline V gene lookup returns CDR1 SEHNR and CDR2 FQNEAQ (reference sequence). V was pared by 5 bases and J by 1 base, with 14 bases between. The CDR3 covers 15 residues. DNA of the CDR3: TGTGCCAGCAGCCCCTTTATAGGGGAGAACACTGAAGCTTTCTTT. Its translation is CASSPFIGENTEAFF.

The chain uses TRBV7-9 and TRBJ2-5; 8 positions match TRBD2. The CDR3 extends over 16 amino acids. CDR1 is SEHNR and CDR2 is FQNEAQ in the germline V gene (reference sequence). V was clipped by 5 bases and J by 0 bases; unmatched bases: 8. The CDR3 sequence is CASSPPLAAYQETQYF. The CDR3 region has the DNA TGTGCCAGCAGCCCCCCACTAGCGGCGTACCAAGAGACCCAGTACTTC.

This clonotype has ten or more counts. This chain connects TRBV29-1 to TRBJ1-4; 10 nucleotides line up with TRBD1. The CDR3 extends over 14 amino acids. V was pared by 6 bases and J by 3 bases, with 4 bases of the junction left unmatched. CDR1 and CDR2 from the germline V gene are SQVTM and ANQGSEA. The CDR3 nucleotides are TGCAGCGTGGGACAGGGGATTGCTAATGAAAAACTGTTTTTT. As protein: CSVGQGIANEKLFF.

Remarks on this clonotype: A single base separates this from a much larger clone, so it may be a read error. This sequence joins TRBV20-1 and TRBJ2-7, with 7 nucleotides matching TRBD1. V dropped 4 bases and J dropped 4; count of bases not matched to a gene: 7. Germline assignment: CDR1 DFQATT and CDR2 SNEGSKA (reference sequence). The CDR3 totals 13 residues. The chain's CDR3 is CSAKGAQIYEQYF. The CDR3 DNA reads TGCAGTGCTAAGGGGGCTCAGATTTACGAGCAGTACTTC.

The sample holds a few counts of this clonotype. The rearrangement links TRBV12-5 to TRBJ2-7, with 9 nucleotides matching TRBD1. V lost 4 bases, J lost 3 bases, and 4 bases stayed unmatched. Per germline, CDR1 LGHNT and CDR2 FRNRAP. CDR3 length: 14 amino acids. CDR3 nucleotide sequence: TGTGCTAGTGGTTATGGGACAGGGTACTACGAGCAGTACTTC. It translates to CASGYGTGYYEQYF.

With regard to this clonotype: A read error is possible here, since a much larger clone lies one base away. This sequence joins TRBV2 and TRBJ2-2, with unresolved D. The length of the CDR3 is 11 residues. Germline V gene sequence: CDR1 SNHLY, CDR2 FYNNEI. The CDR3: CTSSGTGELFF. As DNA, the CDR3 is TGTACCAGCAGTGGTACCGGGGAGCTGTTTTTT.